This is a list of T cell receptor beta chains from one sample in a study of cytomegalovirus exposure and HLA in healthy donors. TCRdb's table, derived via immunoSEQ multiplex PCR, lists solely in-frame clones and lacks some. The sample yields about 140,000 clones, 70% to 90% seen once. Sequences were obtained from PBMCs. The source of these receptors is a woman aged 25-40 years in good health and CMV-seronegative. CDR3s include the opening cysteine and the closing phenylalanine or tryptophan. The D gene is left open where the match is weak. Where a row states a size, it is once, few, many or the class of an expanded clone; other rows omit it.

j_call d_call clone_size v_call cdr3_nt cdr3_aa
TRBJ2-1 . . TRBV9 TGTGCCAGCAGCGTAGCTACTTCAGGGGCAACCCACAATGAGCAGTTCTTC CASSVATSGATHNEQFF
TRBJ1-2 . . TRBV7-2 TGTGCCAGCAGCTTCCGACAGAGCTATGGCTACACCTTC CASSFRQSYGYTF
TRBJ1-2 . . TRBV10-3 TGTGCCATCAGTGAGAGCGAGACTTATTATGGCTACACCTTC CAISESETYYGYTF
TRBJ2-5 . . TRBV20-1 TGCAGTGCTGAGGGAGAGACCCAGTACTTC CSAEGETQYF
TRBJ1-4 . . TRBV2 TGTGCCAGCAAAAAGAGACAGGAGAATGAAAAACTGTTTTTT CASKKRQENEKLFF
TRBJ2-5 . . TRBV28 TGTGCCAGCAGTTTAGGCCTTTCAGAGACCCAGTACTTC CASSLGLSETQYF
TRBJ2-2 . . TRBV9 TGTGCCAGCAGCGAACGAAGGAGGGGGAACACCGGGGAGCTGTTTTTT CASSERRRGNTGELFF
TRBJ1-6 . few TRBV28 TGTGCCAGCAGCCCACCGGGTGATTCACCCCTCCACTTT CASSPPGDSPLHF
TRBJ2-2 TRBD1 . TRBV13 TGTGCCAGCAGTCCTAACCCGGGACAGGGATATACCGGGGAGCTGTTTTTT CASSPNPGQGYTGELFF
TRBJ2-7 . once TRBV5-1 TGCGCCAGCAGCCTCACGGGGGTTGGTAAATACGAGCAGTACTTC CASSLTGVGKYEQYF
TRBJ1-6 TRBD1 . TRBV7-2 TGTGCCAGCAGCTTAGGGGGGACAGAAGATTCACCCCTCCACTTT CASSLGGTEDSPLHF
TRBJ2-7 . . TRBV11-2 TGTGCCAGCAGCTTAGAGGCAGCCTACGAGCAGTACTTC CASSLEAAYEQYF
TRBJ1-2 . . TRBV4-3 TGCGCCAGCAGTCAAGGTCCAGCTAACTATGGCTACACCTTC CASSQGPANYGYTF
TRBJ2-5 . . TRBV7-6 TGTGCCAGCAGCGCTGGCAGGGGACGCCAAGAGACCCAGTACTTC CASSAGRGRQETQYF
TRBJ2-1 TRBD2 . TRBV2 TGTGCCAGCAGTGCCTTAGGGCTAGCGGGGGATGAGCAGTTCTTC CASSALGLAGDEQFF
TRBJ2-2 TRBD1 . TRBV2 TGTGCCAGCGGGGACAGGGATGCCACCGGGGAGCTGTTTTTT CASGDRDATGELFF
TRBJ2-4 TRBD2 . TRBV4-3 TGCGCCAGCAGCCAAGACATCCGAGCGGGGGGAAACATTCAGTACTTC CASSQDIRAGGNIQYF
TRBJ1-5 TRBD1 . TRBV19 TGTGCCAGTAACAGTCAGGGGGTTGATCAGCCCCAGCATTTT CASNSQGVDQPQHF
TRBJ2-3 . many TRBV7-6 TGTGCCAGCAGCTTAGATCGCCAGGACACAGATACGCAGTATTTT CASSLDRQDTDTQYF
TRBJ2-2 . . TRBV7-9 TGTGCCAGCAGCTCTACCGGGACTCCAACCGGGGAGCTGTTTTTT CASSSTGTPTGELFF
TRBJ2-2 TRBD1 . TRBV2 TGTGCCAGCAGGGGGACAGGGAGTTACACCGGGGAGCTGTTTTTT CASRGTGSYTGELFF
TRBJ2-5 . . TRBV11-2 TGTGCCAGCAGCTTAGATACGGGGTTGCGGGAGACCCAGTACTTC CASSLDTGLRETQYF
TRBJ1-5 . . TRBV15 TGTGCCACCAGCAGAGGCCAGGGAAGTCAGCCCCAGCATTTT CATSRGQGSQPQHF
TRBJ2-6 TRBD1 . TRBV4-3 TGCGCCAGCAGCCAAGTGGCCCAGGGGGCGACAATCCGTGGGGCCAACGTCCTGACTTTC CASSQVAQGATIRGANVLTF
TRBJ2-5 . . TRBV5-1 TGCGCCAGCAGCCCGCTAAGGACAGAACAAGAGACCCAGTACTTC CASSPLRTEQETQYF